The following is a TCR beta chain sequence with its context. The sample is drawn from a study of T cell repertoires in cytomegalovirus infection. V was clipped by 3 bases and J by 4 bases, with 10 bases between them. The CDR3 extends over 13 amino acids. The germline V gene encodes CDR1 SQVTM and CDR2 ANQGSEA. A single record per CDR3 protein comes from TCRdb applying MiXCR to the reads. The sample yields roughly 250,000 distinct CDR3 sequences, over 20% seen once. The receptor's source is a human donor in good health (CMV status not recorded). Some clones in this sample may be carry-over from other donors' samples. The chain couples TRBV29-1 to TRBJ2-1; no reliable D call. The sample consisted of CD8+ T cells from PBMCs. This CDR3 reads CSVDTSTYNEQFF. CDR3 nucleotide sequence: TGCAGCGTTGATACAAGTACTTACAATGAGCAGTTCTTC.